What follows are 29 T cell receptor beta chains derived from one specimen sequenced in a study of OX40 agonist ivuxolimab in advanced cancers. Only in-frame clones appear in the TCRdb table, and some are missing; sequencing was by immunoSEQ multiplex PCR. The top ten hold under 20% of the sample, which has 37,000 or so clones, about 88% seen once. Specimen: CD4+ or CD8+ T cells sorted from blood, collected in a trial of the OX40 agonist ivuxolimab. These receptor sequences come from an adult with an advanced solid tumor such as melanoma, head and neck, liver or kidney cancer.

The CDR3 here is CASSARLAADTQYF. The CDR3 nucleotides are TGTGCCAGCAGCGCTAGACTAGCCGCAGATACGCAGTATTTT. The chain uses TRBV7-9 and TRBJ2-3, with TRBD2 identical over 7 bases. V dropped 5 bases and J dropped 4; count of bases not matched to a gene: 6. CDR1 is SEHNR, CDR2 FQNEAQ, per germline (reference sequence). This CDR3 is 14 amino acids long.

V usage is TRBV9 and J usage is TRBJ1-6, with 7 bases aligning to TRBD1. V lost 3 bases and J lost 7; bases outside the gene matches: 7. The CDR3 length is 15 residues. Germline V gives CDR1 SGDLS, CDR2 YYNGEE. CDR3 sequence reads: CASSERQGGNSPLHF. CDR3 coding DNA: TGTGCCAGCAGCGAGAGACAGGGAGGCAATTCACCCCTCCACTTT.

Here the CDR3 reads CASSKKAGDLNTEAFF. The CDR3 bases are TGTGCCAGCAGCAAAAAGGCAGGGGACCTGAACACTGAAGCTTTCTTT. This chain uses TRBV7-8 with TRBJ1-1, with D tentatively TRBD1 (6 bases). The germline V gene has CDR1 SGHVS and CDR2 FQNEAQ. Trimming removed 5 bases from V and 0 bases from J, with 16 bases in between. The CDR3 has 16 amino acids.

The CDR3 coding sequence is TGTGCCAGCAGCCAAGAGGACGGACAGGGGATCCTACCCCAGTACTTC. Its translation: CASSQEDGQGILPQYF. The chain joins TRBV4-2 to TRBJ2-7; 9 bases agree with TRBD1. V lost 0 bases, J lost 10 bases, and 13 bases stayed unmatched. CDR1 and CDR2 (germline): LGHNA, YNFKEQ. The CDR3 loop spans 16 amino acids.

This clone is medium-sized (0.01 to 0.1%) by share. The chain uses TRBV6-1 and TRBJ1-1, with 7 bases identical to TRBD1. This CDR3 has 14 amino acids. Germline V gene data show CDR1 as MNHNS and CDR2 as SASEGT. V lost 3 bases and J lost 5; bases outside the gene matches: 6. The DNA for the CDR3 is TGTGCCAGCAGTGAGGGTAACAGGGGAACTGAAGCTTTCTTT. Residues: CASSEGNRGTEAFF.

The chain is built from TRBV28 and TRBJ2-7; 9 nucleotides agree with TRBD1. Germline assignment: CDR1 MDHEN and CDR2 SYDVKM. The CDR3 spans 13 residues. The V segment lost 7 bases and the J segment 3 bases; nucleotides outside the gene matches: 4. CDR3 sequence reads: CASTPGQGYEQYF. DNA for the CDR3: TGTGCCAGCACTCCGGGACAGGGCTACGAGCAGTACTTC.

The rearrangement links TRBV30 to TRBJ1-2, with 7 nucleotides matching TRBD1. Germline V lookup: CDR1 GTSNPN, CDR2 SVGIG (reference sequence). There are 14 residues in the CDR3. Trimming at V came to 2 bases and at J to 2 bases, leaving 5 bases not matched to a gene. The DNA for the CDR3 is TGTGCCTGGAGTCCCGGGACAGTGAACTATGGCTACACCTTC. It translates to CAWSPGTVNYGYTF.

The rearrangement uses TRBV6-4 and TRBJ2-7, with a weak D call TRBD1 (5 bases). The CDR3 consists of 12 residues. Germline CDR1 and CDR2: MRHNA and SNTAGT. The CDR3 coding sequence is TGTGAGGGCAGGGTGTATTCCTACGAGCAGTACTTC. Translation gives CEGRVYSYEQYF.

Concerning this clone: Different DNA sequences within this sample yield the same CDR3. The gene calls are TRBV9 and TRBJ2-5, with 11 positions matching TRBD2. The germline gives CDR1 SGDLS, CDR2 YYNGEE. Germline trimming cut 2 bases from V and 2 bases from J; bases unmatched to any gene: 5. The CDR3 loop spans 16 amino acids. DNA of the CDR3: TGTGCCAGCAGCGTCGGGACTAGCGGAGGACAAGAGACCCAGTACTTC. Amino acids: CASSVGTSGGQETQYF.

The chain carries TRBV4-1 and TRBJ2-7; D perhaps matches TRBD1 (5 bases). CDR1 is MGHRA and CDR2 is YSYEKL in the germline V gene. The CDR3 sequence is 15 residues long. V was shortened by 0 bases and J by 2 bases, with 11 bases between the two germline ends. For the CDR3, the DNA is TGCGCCAGCAGCCAAGATAGAGGACATACCTACGAGCAGTACTTC. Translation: CASSQDRGHTYEQYF.

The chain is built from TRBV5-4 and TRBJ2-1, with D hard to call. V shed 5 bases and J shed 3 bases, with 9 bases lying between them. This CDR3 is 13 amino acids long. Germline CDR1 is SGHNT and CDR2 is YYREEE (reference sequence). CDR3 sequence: CASRFTNYNEQFF. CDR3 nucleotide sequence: TGTGCCAGCAGATTTACGAACTACAATGAGCAGTTCTTC.

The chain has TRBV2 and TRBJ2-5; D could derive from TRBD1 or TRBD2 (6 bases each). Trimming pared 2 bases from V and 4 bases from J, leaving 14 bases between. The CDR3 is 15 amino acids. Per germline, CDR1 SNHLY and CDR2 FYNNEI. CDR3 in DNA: TGTGCCAGCAGTGAAAGCTGGGGGGCAGGAGAGACCCAGTACTTC. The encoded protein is CASSESWGAGETQYF. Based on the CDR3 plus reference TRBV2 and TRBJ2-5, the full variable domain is EPEVTQTPSHQVTQMGQEVILRCVPISNHLYFYWYRQILGQKVEFLVSFYNNEISEKSEIFDDQFSVERPDGSNFTLKIRSTKLEDSAMYFCASSESWGAGETQYFGPGTRLLVL.

The chain's CDR3 is CATSRATGGGGELFF. The CDR3, as DNA: TGTGCCACCAGCAGAGCGACAGGAGGTGGCGGGGAGCTGTTTTTT. The V and J genes are TRBV15 and TRBJ2-2; D perhaps matches TRBD1 (6 bases). Germline V gene data show CDR1 as LNHNV and CDR2 as YYDKDF (reference sequence). This CDR3 is 15 amino acids long. Trimming took off 1 base at V and 7 bases at J, with 13 bases between the two ends.

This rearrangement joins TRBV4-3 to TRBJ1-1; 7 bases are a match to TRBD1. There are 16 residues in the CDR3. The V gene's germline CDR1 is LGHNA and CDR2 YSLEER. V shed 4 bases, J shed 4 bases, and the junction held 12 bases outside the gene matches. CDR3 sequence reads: CASSPEPQGTPTEAFF. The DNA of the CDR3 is TGCGCCAGCAGCCCAGAACCACAGGGGACGCCCACTGAAGCTTTCTTT.

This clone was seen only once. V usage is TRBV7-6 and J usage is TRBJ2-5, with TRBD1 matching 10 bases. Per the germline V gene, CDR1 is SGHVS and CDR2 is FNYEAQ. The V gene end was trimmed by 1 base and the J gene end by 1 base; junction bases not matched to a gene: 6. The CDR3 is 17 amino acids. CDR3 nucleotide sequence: TGTGCCAGCAGCTTAGGAGGACAGGGGGTACCCCAAGAGACCCAGTACTTC. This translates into CASSLGGQGVPQETQYF.

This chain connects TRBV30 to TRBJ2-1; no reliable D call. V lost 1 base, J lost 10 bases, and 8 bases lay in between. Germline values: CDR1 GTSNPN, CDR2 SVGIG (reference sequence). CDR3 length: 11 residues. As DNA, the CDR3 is TGTGCCTGGAGTGGAGCTAGGGAGCAGTTCTTC. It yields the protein CAWSGAREQFF.

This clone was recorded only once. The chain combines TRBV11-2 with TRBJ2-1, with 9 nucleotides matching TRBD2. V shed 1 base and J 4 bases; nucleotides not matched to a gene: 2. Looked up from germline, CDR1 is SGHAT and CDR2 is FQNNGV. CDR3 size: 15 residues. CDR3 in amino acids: CASSLVAGGYNEQFF. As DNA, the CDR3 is TGTGCCAGCAGCTTAGTGGCGGGGGGGTACAATGAGCAGTTCTTC.

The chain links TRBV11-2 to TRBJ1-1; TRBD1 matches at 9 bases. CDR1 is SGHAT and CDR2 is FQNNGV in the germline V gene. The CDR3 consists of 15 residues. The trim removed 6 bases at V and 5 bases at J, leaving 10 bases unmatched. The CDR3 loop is CASRLKQGAHTEAFF. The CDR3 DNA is TGTGCCAGCAGGCTGAAACAGGGGGCGCATACTGAAGCTTTCTTT.

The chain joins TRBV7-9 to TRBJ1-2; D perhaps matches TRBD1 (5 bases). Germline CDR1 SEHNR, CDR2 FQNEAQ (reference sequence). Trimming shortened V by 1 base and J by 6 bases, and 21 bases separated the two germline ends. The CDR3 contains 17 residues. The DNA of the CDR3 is TGTGCCAGCAGCTTAGGGGCCAGGGCGATCCCTCGCGATGGCTACACCTTC. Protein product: CASSLGARAIPRDGYTF.

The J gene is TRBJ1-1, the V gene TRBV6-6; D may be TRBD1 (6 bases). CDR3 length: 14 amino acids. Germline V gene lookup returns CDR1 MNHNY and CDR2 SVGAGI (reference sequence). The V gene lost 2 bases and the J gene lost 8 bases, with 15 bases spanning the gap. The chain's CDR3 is CASSYEWGQDEAFF. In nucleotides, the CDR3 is TGTGCCAGCAGTTACGAATGGGGACAAGACGAAGCTTTCTTT.

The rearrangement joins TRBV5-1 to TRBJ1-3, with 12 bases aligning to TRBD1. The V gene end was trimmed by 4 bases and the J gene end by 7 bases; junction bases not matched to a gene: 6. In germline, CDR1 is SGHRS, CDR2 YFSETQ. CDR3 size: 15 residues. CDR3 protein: CASSEGQGAFNTIYF. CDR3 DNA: TGCGCCAGCAGCGAGGGACAGGGGGCTTTTAACACCATATATTTT.

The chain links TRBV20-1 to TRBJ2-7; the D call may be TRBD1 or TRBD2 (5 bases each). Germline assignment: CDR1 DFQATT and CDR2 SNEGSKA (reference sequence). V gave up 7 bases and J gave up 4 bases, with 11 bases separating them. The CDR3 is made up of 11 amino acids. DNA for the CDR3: TGCAGTGTCAGAGAGGGGTACGAGCAGTACTTC. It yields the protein CSVREGYEQYF.

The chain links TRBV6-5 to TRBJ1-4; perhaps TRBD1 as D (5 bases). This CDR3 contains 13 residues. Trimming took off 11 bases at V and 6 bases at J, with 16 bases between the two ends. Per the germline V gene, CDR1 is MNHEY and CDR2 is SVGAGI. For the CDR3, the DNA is TGTGCCTCCAAAGAGGGGCGCTATGAAAAACTGTTTTTT. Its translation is CASKEGRYEKLFF.

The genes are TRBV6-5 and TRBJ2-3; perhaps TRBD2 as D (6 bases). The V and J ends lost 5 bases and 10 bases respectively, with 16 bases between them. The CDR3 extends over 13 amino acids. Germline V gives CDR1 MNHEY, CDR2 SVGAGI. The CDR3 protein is CASSPLGGESQYF. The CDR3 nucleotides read TGTGCCAGCAGTCCCCTAGGAGGGGAGTCGCAGTATTTT.

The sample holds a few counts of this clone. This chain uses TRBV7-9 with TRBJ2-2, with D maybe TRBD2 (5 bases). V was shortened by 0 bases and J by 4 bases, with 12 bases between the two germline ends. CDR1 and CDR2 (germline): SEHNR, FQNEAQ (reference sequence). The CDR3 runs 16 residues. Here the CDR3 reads CASSLAWTEATGELFF. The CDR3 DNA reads TGTGCCAGCAGCTTAGCGTGGACGGAGGCCACCGGGGAGCTGTTTTTT.

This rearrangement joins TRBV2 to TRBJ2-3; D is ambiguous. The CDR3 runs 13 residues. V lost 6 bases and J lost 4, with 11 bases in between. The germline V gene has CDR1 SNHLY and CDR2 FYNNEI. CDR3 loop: CASSLPAADTQYF. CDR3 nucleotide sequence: TGTGCCAGCAGCCTCCCTGCAGCAGATACGCAGTATTTT.

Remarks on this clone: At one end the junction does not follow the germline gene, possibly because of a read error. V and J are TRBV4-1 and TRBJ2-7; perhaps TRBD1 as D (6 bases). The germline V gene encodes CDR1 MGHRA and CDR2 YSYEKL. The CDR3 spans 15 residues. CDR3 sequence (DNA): TGCGCCAGCAGCCAAGGGACAGACTCCTCCTCCGAGCAGTACTTC. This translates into CASSQGTDSSSEQYF.

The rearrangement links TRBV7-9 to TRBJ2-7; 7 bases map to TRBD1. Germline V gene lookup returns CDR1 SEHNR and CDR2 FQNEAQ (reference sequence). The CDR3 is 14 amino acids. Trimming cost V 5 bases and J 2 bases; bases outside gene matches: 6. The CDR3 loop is CASSPRQGPYEQYF. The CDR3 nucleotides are TGTGCCAGCAGCCCAAGACAGGGCCCCTACGAGCAGTACTTC.

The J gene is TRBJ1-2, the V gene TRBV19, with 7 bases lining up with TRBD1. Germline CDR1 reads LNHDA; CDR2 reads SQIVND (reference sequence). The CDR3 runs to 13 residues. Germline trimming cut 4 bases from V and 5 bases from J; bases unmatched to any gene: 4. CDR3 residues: CASSTGQEYGYTF. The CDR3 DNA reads TGTGCCAGTAGTACTGGACAGGAATATGGCTACACCTTC.